The 4 T cell receptor beta chains presented below share a single source sample, sequenced in a study of CD8 T cells in ankylosing spondylitis. Each CDR3 protein gets one entry after TCRdb re-called the 5' RACE reads with MiXCR. The sample yields a few hundred thousand distinct CDR3 sequences, about 10% seen once. The sequencing input was blood, either unsorted or a sorted T cell fraction (not recorded which). These receptors all come from a male donor with ankylosing spondylitis or in good health (not recorded which).

This CDR3 is CSARVSTGASVQETQYF. The CDR3 region has the DNA TGCAGTGCTAGAGTCTCGACGGGGGCATCCGTACAAGAGACCCAGTACTTC. V usage is TRBV20-1 and J usage is TRBJ2-5; D is perhaps TRBD1 or TRBD2 (6 bases each). V was pared by 1 base and J by 2 bases, with 20 bases between. CDR1 and CDR2 (germline): DFQATT, SNEGSKA (reference sequence). This CDR3 is built from 17 residues.

At least ten counts were recorded for this clonotype. This chain links TRBV5-1 with TRBJ2-1, with TRBD2 identical over 9 bases. Germline V gene data show CDR1 as SGHRS and CDR2 as YFSETQ. The CDR3 contains 15 residues. The ends lost 4 bases at V and 4 bases at J; junction bases unmatched: 6. In DNA, the CDR3 is TGCGCCAGCAGCCTGACTAGCGGACCATACAATGAGCAGTTCTTC. Amino acid sequence: CASSLTSGPYNEQFF.

This clonotype was observed at least ten times. The gene calls are TRBV19 and TRBJ1-5, with unresolved D. Germline CDR1 and CDR2: LNHDA and SQIVND (reference sequence). The CDR3 runs to 15 residues. Trimming pared 7 bases from V and 0 bases from J, leaving 13 bases between. CDR3 DNA sequence: TGTGCCAGTACCCTCGGGCAGTATAGCAATCAGCCCCAGCATTTT. It yields the protein CASTLGQYSNQPQHF. Combining the CDR3 with reference TRBV19 and TRBJ1-5 gives the whole variable domain DGGITQSPKYLFRKEGQNVTLSCEQNLNHDAMYWYRQDPGQGLRLIYYSQIVNDFQKGDIAEGYSVSREKKESFPLTVTSAQKNPTAFYLCASTLGQYSNQPQHFGDGTRLSIL.

This clonotype showed up just a few times. The V and J genes are TRBV11-2 and TRBJ1-5, with D perhaps TRBD1 (6 bases). The V end was cut by 5 bases, the J end by 3 bases, with 14 bases between. Germline values: CDR1 SGHAT, CDR2 FQNNGV. The CDR3 is 15 residues long. The CDR3 DNA follows: TGTGCCAGCAGCCTTGAGGACAGCTTCAATCAGCCCCAGCATTTT. Translation: CASSLEDSFNQPQHF.